These T cell receptor beta chains were read from a single sample in a study of cytomegalovirus exposure and HLA in healthy donors. Profiled with immunoSEQ multiplex PCR; TCRdb holds only in-frame clones, not every one. The table includes about 120,000 clones, over 60% detected once. The source material was PBMCs. These receptors originate from a woman between 25 and 40 years old in good health and CMV-seropositive. CDR3s include the opening cysteine and the closing phenylalanine or tryptophan. Fields, in order: clone size, D gene, J gene, V gene, CDR3 DNA, CDR3 protein. D genes are given only for firm matches. Rows give clone size only sometimes, using once, few, many, or a class for an expanded clone.

abundance: NA
d_gene: NA
j_gene: TRBJ1-2
v_gene: TRBV10-3
CDR3nt: TGTGCCATCGCCCCAGGGATCACAAGAAACTATGGCTACACCTTC
CDR3aa: CAIAPGITRNYGYTF

abundance: once
d_gene: NA
j_gene: TRBJ2-7
v_gene: TRBV7-9
CDR3nt: TGTGCCAGCAGCTTAGGGGTGCGGCCCTACGAGCAGTACTTC
CDR3aa: CASSLGVRPYEQYF

abundance: many
d_gene: NA
j_gene: TRBJ2-7
v_gene: TRBV7-9
CDR3nt: TGTGCCAGCAGCTTAGCACTCGGTTACGAGCAGTACTTC
CDR3aa: CASSLALGYEQYF

abundance: NA
d_gene: TRBD1
j_gene: TRBJ1-1
v_gene: TRBV19
CDR3nt: TGTGCCAGTAGTATGGGGACAGGGACCACATCCTGGTCGGGGAAAACTGAAGCTTTCTTT
CDR3aa: CASSMGTGTTSWSGKTEAFF

abundance: NA
d_gene: NA
j_gene: TRBJ1-4
v_gene: TRBV7-9
CDR3nt: TGTGCCAGCAGGTCCGGGGGGGGCGGAGAAAAACTGTTTTTT
CDR3aa: CASRSGGGGEKLFF

abundance: NA
d_gene: TRBD1
j_gene: TRBJ2-1
v_gene: TRBV29-1
CDR3nt: TGCAGCGTGCCCGGACAGGGGTTTGAGCAGTTCTTC
CDR3aa: CSVPGQGFEQFF

abundance: NA
d_gene: TRBD2
j_gene: TRBJ2-1
v_gene: TRBV7-3
CDR3nt: TGTGCCAGCAGCTCACTAGCGGGGGAGTACAATGAGCAGTTCTTC
CDR3aa: CASSSLAGEYNEQFF

abundance: few
d_gene: NA
j_gene: TRBJ1-1
v_gene: TRBV5-4
CDR3nt: TGTGCCAGCAGCTTATATCAGGGTATGGCTGAAGCTTTCTTT
CDR3aa: CASSLYQGMAEAFF

abundance: NA
d_gene: NA
j_gene: TRBJ1-6
v_gene: TRBV6-5
CDR3nt: TGTGCCAGCAGTTACAGGGGTTCCTCCTATAATTCACCCCTCCACTTT
CDR3aa: CASSYRGSSYNSPLHF

abundance: NA
d_gene: TRBD1
j_gene: TRBJ1-2
v_gene: TRBV6-5
CDR3nt: TGTGCCACCAAACCGGGACAGGGGTCCTATGGCTACACCTTC
CDR3aa: CATKPGQGSYGYTF

abundance: NA
d_gene: TRBD2
j_gene: TRBJ2-5
v_gene: TRBV29-1
CDR3nt: TGCAGCGTTGCCAAGCTAGCGGCCCCTGGAGAGACCCAGTACTTC
CDR3aa: CSVAKLAAPGETQYF

abundance: few
d_gene: TRBD2
j_gene: TRBJ2-1
v_gene: TRBV9
CDR3nt: TGTGCCAGCAGCGTAGGAGCGGGATACTCCTACAATGAGCAGTTCTTC
CDR3aa: CASSVGAGYSYNEQFF

abundance: NA
d_gene: TRBD1
j_gene: TRBJ2-1
v_gene: TRBV6-4
CDR3nt: TGTGCCAGCAGTGACTCCGGGGACAGGAGATACAATGAGCAGTTCTTC
CDR3aa: CASSDSGDRRYNEQFF

abundance: NA
d_gene: NA
j_gene: TRBJ2-1
v_gene: TRBV11-3
CDR3nt: TGTGCCAGCAGCTCTTCAGGGCTCGGTGAGCAGTTCTTC
CDR3aa: CASSSSGLGEQFF

abundance: few
d_gene: TRBD1
j_gene: TRBJ2-2
v_gene: TRBV10-3
CDR3nt: TGTGCCATCAGTGAGCTACAGGGGGGCAACACCGGGGAGCTGTTTTTT
CDR3aa: CAISELQGGNTGELFF

abundance: NA
d_gene: TRBD1
j_gene: TRBJ1-6
v_gene: TRBV7-2
CDR3nt: TGTGCCAGCAACCCGGGACAGGATAATTCACCCCTCCACTTT
CDR3aa: CASNPGQDNSPLHF

abundance: NA
d_gene: TRBD2
j_gene: TRBJ2-1
v_gene: TRBV18
CDR3nt: TGTGCCAGCCAACCACGGGGCAGCGGGGGGGCCTACAATGAGCAGTTCTTC
CDR3aa: CASQPRGSGGAYNEQFF

abundance: NA
d_gene: TRBD2
j_gene: TRBJ2-2
v_gene: TRBV2
CDR3nt: TGTGCCAGCAGCGGGGGGGGGCTTGGCACCGGGGAGCTGTTTTTT
CDR3aa: CASSGGGLGTGELFF

abundance: NA
d_gene: TRBD1
j_gene: TRBJ1-6
v_gene: TRBV28
CDR3nt: TGTGCCAGCAGTCCAGGGACAGGGGGCTTGAATTCACCCCTCCACTTT
CDR3aa: CASSPGTGGLNSPLHF

abundance: NA
d_gene: TRBD2
j_gene: TRBJ2-5
v_gene: TRBV7-2
CDR3nt: TGTGCCAGCAGCTCCCGAGAGCGGGGGCGTGGGGAGACCCAGTACTTC
CDR3aa: CASSSRERGRGETQYF

abundance: NA
d_gene: TRBD2
j_gene: TRBJ2-2
v_gene: TRBV6-6
CDR3nt: TGTGCCAGCAGCTTCGTAGCGGGGGCGAACACCGGGGAGCTGTTTTTT
CDR3aa: CASSFVAGANTGELFF

abundance: NA
d_gene: NA
j_gene: TRBJ1-5
v_gene: TRBV7-6
CDR3nt: TGTGCCAGCAGCTTAGTTCAAGGGAGTCAGCCCCAGCATTTT
CDR3aa: CASSLVQGSQPQHF

abundance: NA
d_gene: NA
j_gene: TRBJ1-4
v_gene: TRBV9
CDR3nt: TGTGCCAGCGCCCGGGACACAACTAATGAAAAACTGTTTTTT
CDR3aa: CASARDTTNEKLFF

abundance: NA
d_gene: NA
j_gene: TRBJ2-1
v_gene: TRBV4-2
CDR3nt: TGTGCCAGCAGCCAAGCGGGGGACCCGGGGAATGAGCAGTTCTTC
CDR3aa: CASSQAGDPGNEQFF

abundance: NA
d_gene: NA
j_gene: TRBJ2-6
v_gene: TRBV7-6
CDR3nt: TGTGCCAGCAGCCCCGGGCAGGGAAGAGGTGGGGCCAACGTCCTGACTTTC
CDR3aa: CASSPGQGRGGANVLTF

abundance: NA
d_gene: TRBD1
j_gene: TRBJ2-4
v_gene: TRBV27
CDR3nt: TGTGCCAGCAGTCGATGGGACAGGAGAGCCAAAAACATTCAGTACTTC
CDR3aa: CASSRWDRRAKNIQYF

abundance: NA
d_gene: TRBD1
j_gene: TRBJ1-2
v_gene: TRBV7-2
CDR3nt: TGTGCCAGCAGCTTTTTGGGGACAGAGTATGGCTACACCTTC
CDR3aa: CASSFLGTEYGYTF

abundance: few
d_gene: TRBD1
j_gene: TRBJ2-1
v_gene: TRBV5-1
CDR3nt: TGCGCCAGCAGCCCGGGACAGCCAATCCTCATAGAGCAGTTCTTC
CDR3aa: CASSPGQPILIEQFF

abundance: NA
d_gene: NA
j_gene: TRBJ1-2
v_gene: TRBV28
CDR3nt: TGTGCCAGCAGTTTAGGCCGAGCGGGCTACACCTTC
CDR3aa: CASSLGRAGYTF

abundance: NA
d_gene: NA
j_gene: TRBJ2-3
v_gene: TRBV5-8
CDR3nt: TGTGCCAGCAGCTTGGGAGGTCGCACAGATACGCAGTATTTT
CDR3aa: CASSLGGRTDTQYF

abundance: NA
d_gene: NA
j_gene: TRBJ2-3
v_gene: TRBV5-1
CDR3nt: TGCGCCAGCAGCTTGGGCACCTACCCCCCTAGCACAGATACGCAGTATTTT
CDR3aa: CASSLGTYPPSTDTQYF

abundance: NA
d_gene: NA
j_gene: TRBJ1-6
v_gene: TRBV27
CDR3nt: TGTGCCACCGGCTATGACAGACAAAATTCACCCCTCCACTTT
CDR3aa: CATGYDRQNSPLHF

abundance: NA
d_gene: NA
j_gene: TRBJ1-2
v_gene: TRBV13
CDR3nt: TGTGCCAGCAGCACGACAGTGGACTATGGCTACACCTTC
CDR3aa: CASSTTVDYGYTF

abundance: NA
d_gene: NA
j_gene: TRBJ1-5
v_gene: TRBV5-6
CDR3nt: TGTGCCAGCAGCTTGGCCGGCGGGGGTGGAAGCAATCAGCCCCAGCATTTT
CDR3aa: CASSLAGGGGSNQPQHF

abundance: NA
d_gene: NA
j_gene: TRBJ2-1
v_gene: TRBV5-1
CDR3nt: TGCGCCAGCAGCACCTCAACACTAGGATCCAATGAGCAGTTCTTC
CDR3aa: CASSTSTLGSNEQFF

abundance: NA
d_gene: NA
j_gene: TRBJ2-7
v_gene: TRBV2
CDR3nt: TGTGCCAGCAGTCCTATCCGACAGGCCTACGAGCAGTACTTC
CDR3aa: CASSPIRQAYEQYF

abundance: NA
d_gene: TRBD1
j_gene: TRBJ2-7
v_gene: TRBV29-1
CDR3nt: TGCAGCGTTGACCTTAACAGGGGGCGAAACGAGCAGTACTTC
CDR3aa: CSVDLNRGRNEQYF

abundance: NA
d_gene: NA
j_gene: TRBJ2-3
v_gene: TRBV11-3
CDR3nt: TGTGCCAGCAGCTTAGAACTCGGAGATACGCAGTATTTT
CDR3aa: CASSLELGDTQYF

abundance: few
d_gene: TRBD2
j_gene: TRBJ2-5
v_gene: TRBV28
CDR3nt: TGTGCCAGCGAACCGAGCGGGGGGGCCGTGGAGACCCAGTACTTC
CDR3aa: CASEPSGGAVETQYF

abundance: few
d_gene: TRBD1
j_gene: TRBJ1-4
v_gene: TRBV4-2
CDR3nt: TGTGCCAGCAGCCCTGGGCAGGGGGATTTTAATGAAAAACTGTTTTTT
CDR3aa: CASSPGQGDFNEKLFF

abundance: NA
d_gene: TRBD1
j_gene: TRBJ1-2
v_gene: TRBV28
CDR3nt: TGTGCCGAGGGACAGGGGAACTATGGCTACACCTTC
CDR3aa: CAEGQGNYGYTF

abundance: NA
d_gene: NA
j_gene: TRBJ2-5
v_gene: TRBV10-3
CDR3nt: TGTGCCATCAGTGAGTCGGTGACTAGAGAGACCCAGTACTTC
CDR3aa: CAISESVTRETQYF

abundance: NA
d_gene: NA
j_gene: TRBJ1-1
v_gene: TRBV18
CDR3nt: TGTGCCAGCTCACCAACTTTAGAGGATCTGAGAGACACTGAAGCTTTCTTT
CDR3aa: CASSPTLEDLRDTEAFF

abundance: few
d_gene: NA
j_gene: TRBJ2-7
v_gene: TRBV7-9
CDR3nt: TGTGCCAGCAGCTTAGCTGCAGACTCCTACGAGCAGTACTTC
CDR3aa: CASSLAADSYEQYF

abundance: NA
d_gene: NA
j_gene: TRBJ2-4
v_gene: TRBV19
CDR3nt: TGTGGGACCCAGGGGCGCGGAAACATTCAGTACTTC
CDR3aa: CGTQGRGNIQYF

abundance: NA
d_gene: TRBD1
j_gene: TRBJ2-7
v_gene: TRBV28
CDR3nt: TGTGCCAGCACAAACAGGGGATCCGAGCAGTACTTC
CDR3aa: CASTNRGSEQYF

abundance: NA
d_gene: TRBD1
j_gene: TRBJ1-1
v_gene: TRBV19
CDR3nt: TGTGCCAGTAGTACGGGACAGGGGAACACTGAAGCTTTCTTT
CDR3aa: CASSTGQGNTEAFF

abundance: NA
d_gene: TRBD1
j_gene: TRBJ1-1
v_gene: TRBV5-6
CDR3nt: TGTGCCAGCAGCGCCGGCCACGGGACAGGGGTCATGACTGAAGCTTTCTTT
CDR3aa: CASSAGHGTGVMTEAFF

abundance: NA
d_gene: TRBD2
j_gene: TRBJ2-7
v_gene: TRBV7-2
CDR3nt: TGTGCCAGCAGCACAAGCGGGGGAGACTACGAGCAGTACTTC
CDR3aa: CASSTSGGDYEQYF

abundance: NA
d_gene: NA
j_gene: TRBJ1-2
v_gene: TRBV4-1
CDR3nt: TGCGCCAGCAGCCAAGGGTCGGGTGTACTTGATGGCTACACCTTC
CDR3aa: CASSQGSGVLDGYTF

abundance: NA
d_gene: NA
j_gene: TRBJ1-2
v_gene: TRBV25-1
CDR3nt: TGTGCCAGCAGTCCCCCCCGTCGCAGGGAACCCCCTCGCTATGGCTACACCTTC
CDR3aa: CASSPPRRREPPRYGYTF

abundance: NA
d_gene: TRBD1
j_gene: TRBJ1-1
v_gene: TRBV7-9
CDR3nt: TGTGCCAGCAGCTGGACAGGGGACACTGAAGCTTTCTTT
CDR3aa: CASSWTGDTEAFF

abundance: NA
d_gene: NA
j_gene: TRBJ2-1
v_gene: TRBV6-1
CDR3nt: TGTGCCAGCAGTGCCTTCCTCCCAGGGGATAATGAGCAGTTCTTC
CDR3aa: CASSAFLPGDNEQFF

abundance: NA
d_gene: NA
j_gene: TRBJ1-1
v_gene: TRBV28
CDR3nt: TGTGCCAGCAGTGTACTCAGGGGTTACGCTGAAGCTTTCTTT
CDR3aa: CASSVLRGYAEAFF

abundance: few
d_gene: NA
j_gene: TRBJ2-2
v_gene: TRBV5-1
CDR3nt: TGCGCCAGCAGCCCGGGGGTCCGGCTAGAGGGTACCGGGGAGCTGTTTTTT
CDR3aa: CASSPGVRLEGTGELFF

abundance: NA
d_gene: TRBD1
j_gene: TRBJ2-7
v_gene: TRBV7-6
CDR3nt: TGTGCCAGCAGCTTAGCTACAGGGGACTACGAGCAGTACTTC
CDR3aa: CASSLATGDYEQYF

abundance: NA
d_gene: NA
j_gene: TRBJ2-4
v_gene: TRBV28
CDR3nt: TGTGCCAGCAGGAATAGAATGATAGCCAAAAACATTCAGTACTTC
CDR3aa: CASRNRMIAKNIQYF